This T cell receptor (beta chain) was recorded in a study of blood T cell repertoires in COVID-19. Overall study: Sites across the United States, Italy and Spain contributed samples from acute and convalescent COVID-19.

Assay used: immunoSEQ multiplex PCR; TCRdb lists only in-frame clones, some missing. The top ten hold 9.4% of the sample, which has fewer than 350,000 clones, nearly 90% seen once. The V and J ends lost 8 bases and 5 bases respectively, with 17 bases between them. The V gene's germline CDR1 is SGHDT and CDR2 YYEEEE. The CDR3 extends over 15 amino acids. Sequencing was done on a sample of peripheral blood. The gene calls are TRBV5-6 and TRBJ1-6, with D uncertain. The receptor comes from a man aged 18 to 35 with active or convalescent COVID-19. The CDR3 is CARLPGRANNSPLHF. CDR3 DNA sequence: TGTGCCAGGCTACCTGGGCGAGCTAATAATTCACCCCTCCACTTT.